This T cell receptor beta chain was profiled in a study of CD8 T cells in Susac syndrome. Per the germline V gene, CDR1 is SEHNR and CDR2 is FQNEAQ (reference sequence). CDR3 length equals 14 residues. V trimming: 0 bases; J trimming: 11 bases; junction bases outside the gene matches: 7. CD8+ and CD4+ T cells from blood underwent TCR beta sequencing, which was carried out in a high-throughput format. The healthy controls were matched to patients by age and sex. Isolation of CD8+ and CD4+ T cells was performed negatively, whereas enrichment of TEMRA cells was done by FACS. The authors reverse transcribed roughly 0.5 to 1 ug RNA with random hexamers. Amplification of the TCR beta CDR3 was carried out by immunoSEQ multiplex PCR, which spanned a total of 54 Vbeta and 13 Jbeta segments. TCRdb itself ran the immunoSEQ multiplex PCR reads through MiXCR, one entry per CDR3 protein. The data contain roughly 200,000 distinct CDR3 sequences, 90% to 95% of them seen just once; the ten biggest clones take up approximately 0.094%.

The receptor comes from a human donor in good health. Material for sequencing was CD4+ T cells from PBMCs. This chain links TRBV7-9 with TRBJ1-1; 9 bases fit TRBD1. CDR3 DNA: TGTGCCAGCAGCTTAGCGGGGTCGACAGGGGGTGCTTTCTTT. Translated, it gives CASSLAGSTGGAFF.